What follows are 14 T cell receptor beta chains derived from one specimen sequenced in a study of beta chain features in type 1 diabetes. Investigators reverse transcribed all isolated RNA, so they sequenced expressed TCRB transcripts. Some clones are missing from TCRdb's copy, which holds only in-frame ones; the method was immunoSEQ multiplex PCR. The sample holds about 620,000 clones, roughly 15% seen once. Sequencing was performed on naive CD4+ T cells from blood. The receptors derive from a man aged 18 to 29 in good health.

This clone showed up just a few times. This sequence joins TRBV9 and TRBJ2-5, with D hard to call. CDR1 SGDLS and CDR2 YYNGEE come from the germline V gene. This CDR3 spans 13 amino acids. Deletions cut 4 bases from V and 2 bases from J, with 9 bases between. This CDR3 is CASSQNSQETQYF. CDR3 DNA: TGTGCCAGCAGCCAAAACTCACAAGAGACCCAGTACTTC.

This clone was seen more than once but under ten times. The V gene is TRBV7-3, the J gene TRBJ2-6; the D is unclear. Germline CDR1 reads SGHTA; CDR2 reads FQGTGA. The CDR3 contains 14 residues. V gave up 5 bases and J gave up 0 bases, with 5 bases separating them. CDR3 in amino acids: CASSGISGANVLTF. The CDR3 DNA reads TGTGCCAGCAGCGGGATCTCTGGGGCCAACGTCCTGACTTTC.

This clone was detected only a few times. The V gene is TRBV9, the J gene TRBJ2-5; a weak D match, TRBD2 (5 bases). Trimming took 3 bases from V and 5 from J, leaving 20 bases between them. The CDR3 runs 16 residues. Germline CDR1 reads SGDLS; CDR2 reads YYNGEE. In nucleotides, the CDR3 is TGTGCCAGCAGCGGAGCGAATGGCGGGCTGGCGGAGACCCAGTACTTC. Translated: CASSGANGGLAETQYF.

This clone was seen only a few times. The chain has TRBV5-1 and TRBJ2-1; 10 bases are a match to TRBD1. Germline V gene sequence: CDR1 SGHRS, CDR2 YFSETQ. J was trimmed by 2 bases and V by 0 bases; bases with no gene match: 2. The CDR3 is 16 amino acids. The CDR3 DNA follows: TGCGCCAGCAGCTTGGGCGACAGGGGGCCCTACAATGAGCAGTTCTTC. Amino acids: CASSLGDRGPYNEQFF. Using reference TRBV5-1 and TRBJ2-1 for the parts outside the CDR3, the full variable domain is KAGVTQTPRYLIKTRGQQVTLSCSPISGHRSVSWYQQTPGQGLQFLFEYFSETQRNKGNFPGRFSGRQFSNSRSEMNVSTLELGDSALYLCASSLGDRGPYNEQFFGPGTRLTVL.

This clone was detected a few times. The CDR3 protein is CAWMYEKLFF. The CDR3 coding sequence is TGTGCCTGGATGTATGAAAAACTGTTTTTT. The chain recombines TRBV30 with TRBJ1-4; D is undetermined. V lost 4 bases to trimming and J lost 6 bases, with 3 bases between them. CDR1 is GTSNPN and CDR2 is SVGIG in the germline V gene (reference sequence). The CDR3 covers 10 residues.

The chain carries TRBV10-3 and TRBJ1-1; D is possibly TRBD1 (5 bases). CDR1 is ENHRY, CDR2 SYGVKD, per germline. CDR3 length: 14 residues. The V gene lost 6 bases and the J gene lost 0 bases, with 11 bases spanning the gap. CDR3 sequence reads: CAIRGPGLNTEAFF. The CDR3 DNA is TGTGCCATCAGGGGGCCGGGACTGAACACTGAAGCTTTCTTT.

This clone was recorded a few times. V usage is TRBV28 and J usage is TRBJ2-7, with 12 positions matching TRBD2. Trimming removed 6 bases from V and 3 bases from J; junction bases left unmatched: 9. The CDR3 is 16 amino acids. Germline CDR1 and CDR2: MDHEN and SYDVKM. The CDR3 sequence is CASSPGLAGPFYEQYF. In nucleotides, the CDR3 is TGTGCCAGCAGCCCCGGACTAGCGGGGCCCTTCTACGAGCAGTACTTC.

This sequence joins TRBV5-1 and TRBJ2-5; perhaps TRBD1 as D (6 bases). Trimming cost V 4 bases and J 6 bases, with 22 bases left between them. Germline-derived CDR1 and CDR2 are SGHRS and YFSETQ. There are 16 residues in the CDR3. The CDR3 is CASSPTTGLGWKTQYF. DNA of the CDR3: TGCGCCAGCAGCCCTACAACAGGGTTAGGGTGGAAGACCCAGTACTTC.

This clone was counted only a few times. The chain links TRBV10-3 to TRBJ1-2, with 10 positions matching TRBD1. The CDR3 spans 14 residues. Germline assignment: CDR1 ENHRY and CDR2 SYGVKD. The ends lost 9 bases at V and 1 base at J; junction bases unmatched: 5. CDR3 DNA sequence: TGTGCCATTATGACAGGGGGCTTTAACTATGGCTACACCTTC. Translating gives CAIMTGGFNYGYTF.

The chain couples TRBV7-9 to TRBJ1-1, with D possibly being TRBD1 (6 bases). The CDR3 contains 18 residues. Trimming removed 5 bases at V and 3 bases at J, with 25 bases between. Germline lookup yields CDR1 SEHNR and CDR2 FQNEAQ (reference sequence). CDR3 DNA: TGTGCCAGCAGCCCAATCTCGGGACACTTTAGGAAGGACACTGAAGCTTTCTTT. Residues: CASSPISGHFRKDTEAFF.

The chain has TRBV4-1 and TRBJ2-4, with 14 nucleotides matching TRBD2. The V and J ends lost 0 bases and 6 bases, in that order; junction bases with no gene match: 7. The CDR3 is made up of 18 amino acids. Germline V gene sequence: CDR1 MGHRA, CDR2 YSYEKL. Here the CDR3 reads CASSQDQGTSGSRNIQYF. The CDR3 DNA sequence: TGCGCCAGCAGCCAAGATCAGGGGACTAGCGGGAGCCGAAACATTCAGTACTTC.

The V and J genes are TRBV28 and TRBJ2-5; 8 nucleotides align to TRBD2. The CDR3 spans 14 residues. The germline V gene has CDR1 MDHEN and CDR2 SYDVKM. Germline trimming cut 4 bases from V and 5 bases from J; bases unmatched to any gene: 6. CDR3 DNA sequence: TGTGCCAGCAGTTCCGGGACTAGTGGGGAGACCCAGTACTTC. Its protein product is CASSSGTSGETQYF.

The rearrangement uses TRBV2 and TRBJ1-6; D unclear. The CDR3 is 16 residues long. The V gene's germline CDR1 is SNHLY and CDR2 FYNNEI. The V gene lost 3 bases and the J gene lost 0 bases, with 9 bases spanning the gap. CDR3 bases: TGTGCCAGCAGTGATATACTAAGCTCCTATAATTCACCCCTCCACTTT. Translation: CASSDILSSYNSPLHF.

The genes are TRBV4-3 and TRBJ2-3; D not resolved. The CDR3 runs 18 residues. V lost 0 bases and J lost 1, with 17 bases in between. Germline lookup yields CDR1 LGHNA and CDR2 YSLEER. CDR3 nucleotides: TGCGCCAGCAGCCAAGAAGTTGGTCGGAATTTCGGCACAGATACGCAGTATTTT. Translating gives CASSQEVGRNFGTDTQYF.